The T cell receptor beta chain described here comes from a study of regulatory T cells in long-lasting Graves disease. Study-wide findings and caveats: With under 3,500 shared public clonotypes, persistent patients exceeded new patients, who shared more than 750.

This clonotype was counted between two and nine times. The antigen remains undetermined. The CDR3 covers 15 residues. The germline gives CDR1 KGHSH, CDR2 LQKENI. V was pared by 2 bases and J by 4 bases, with 14 bases between. Sample time point: newly diagnosed GD, antithyroid drugs for less than 3 months. RNA isolated from PBMCs was used to make the TCR library. CDR3-region Arm-PCR and iRepertoire HTBI primers produced the TCR beta libraries. TCRdb itself ran the multiplex PCR reads through MiXCR, one entry per CDR3 protein. The sample gives 680,000 or so distinct CDR3 sequences, roughly 15% of which show up once; about 17% is in the top ten. The same data also contributed to another study, on T cells in Graves' hyperthyroidism and ophthalmopathy.

The source of this sequence is a woman aged 30 to 39 with Graves disease. The rearrangement links TRBV18 to TRBJ1-1; D may be TRBD1 (5 bases). Here the sequenced sample was peripheral blood mononuclear cells (PBMCs), taken at new diagnosis, from a patient treated with antithyroid drugs. The chain's CDR3 is CASSPMGKGATEAFF. The CDR3 DNA sequence: TGTGCCAGCTCACCAATGGGAAAAGGGGCCACTGAAGCTTTCTTT. The variable domain in full, with the rest retrieved from reference TRBV18 and TRBJ1-1, is NAGVMQNPRHLVRRRGQEARLRCSPMKGHSHVYWYRQLPEEGLKFMVYLQKENIIDESGMPKERFSAEFPKEGPSILRIQQVVRGDSAAYFCASSPMGKGATEAFFGQGTRLTVV.